The clone carrying this T cell receptor (beta chain) was detected only a few times. Its target is not known. Every one of the donors was a healthy Caucasian. V shed 6 bases and J 6 bases; nucleotides not matched to a gene: 13. The CDR3 is 15 amino acids. Looked up from germline, CDR1 is MNHEY and CDR2 is SMNVEV (reference sequence). This sample was taken from a study of identical twins. Via MiXCR, TCRdb re-called the 5' RACE reads, giving one row per CDR3 protein. This table has about 550,000 distinct CDR3 sequences, more than 20% appearing once. Study-level points and caveats: Invariant MAIT and iNKT cells could partly confound zero-insertion analyses.

These data were also filed under a second study, of yellow fever vaccine responses in identical twins.

The clonotype was recovered from a woman aged 18-29 years in good health. The V and J genes are TRBV27 and TRBJ2-7; 8 positions agree with TRBD2. The specimen sequenced was CD4+ T cells sorted from blood. CDR3 loop: CASSSHAAGEGEQYF. Here the CDR3 DNA reads TGTGCCAGCAGCTCACACGCAGCGGGAGAGGGCGAGCAGTACTTC.